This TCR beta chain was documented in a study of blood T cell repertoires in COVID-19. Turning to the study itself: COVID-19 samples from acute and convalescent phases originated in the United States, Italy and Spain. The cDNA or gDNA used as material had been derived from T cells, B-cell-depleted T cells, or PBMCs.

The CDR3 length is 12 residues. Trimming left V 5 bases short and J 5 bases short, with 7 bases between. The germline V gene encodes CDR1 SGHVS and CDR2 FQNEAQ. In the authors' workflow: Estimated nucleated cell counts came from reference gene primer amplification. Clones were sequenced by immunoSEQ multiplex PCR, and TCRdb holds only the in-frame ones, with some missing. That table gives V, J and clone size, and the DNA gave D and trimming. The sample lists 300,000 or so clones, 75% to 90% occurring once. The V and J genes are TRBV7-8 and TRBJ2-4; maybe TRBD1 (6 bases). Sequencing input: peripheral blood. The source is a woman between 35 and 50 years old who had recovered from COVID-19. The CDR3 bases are TGTGCCAGCAGCCACAGGGAAAACATTCAGTACTTC. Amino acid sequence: CASSHRENIQYF.